This TCR beta chain originates from a study of T-cell memory formation after mild COVID-19. One entry per CDR3 protein, called by TCRdb with MiXCR from the 5' RACE reads. Of hundreds of thousands of distinct CDR3 sequences listed, roughly 23% are singletons. This clonotype was observed a handful of times. The CDR3 has 13 residues. Trimming pared 5 bases from V and 9 bases from J, leaving 14 bases between. Germline-derived CDR1 and CDR2 are SEHNR and FQNEAQ (reference sequence). Input material: PBMCs or a T cell subset sorted from them (not recorded which). This TCR was sampled from an adult woman who had mild COVID-19 (a few samples of this study predate the infection). Cell type and time point are not known. The chain joins TRBV7-9 to TRBJ2-1; tentatively, D is TRBD1 (6 bases). CDR3 nucleotide sequence: TGTGCCAGCAGCCCACAGGGCGAGGGTGAGCAGTTCTTC. This translates into CASSPQGEGEQFF.